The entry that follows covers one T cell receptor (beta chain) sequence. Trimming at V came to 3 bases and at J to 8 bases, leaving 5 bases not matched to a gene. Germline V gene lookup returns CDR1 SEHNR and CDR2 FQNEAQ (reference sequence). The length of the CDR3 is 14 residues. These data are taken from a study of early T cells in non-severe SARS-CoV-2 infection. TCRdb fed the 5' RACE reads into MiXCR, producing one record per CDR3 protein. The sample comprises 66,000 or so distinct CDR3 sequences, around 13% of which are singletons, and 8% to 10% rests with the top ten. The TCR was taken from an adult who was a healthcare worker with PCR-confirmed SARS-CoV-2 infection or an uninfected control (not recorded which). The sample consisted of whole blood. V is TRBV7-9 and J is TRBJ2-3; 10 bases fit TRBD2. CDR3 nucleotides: TGTGCCAGCAGCTTCCTAGCGGGAGTGTTTACGCAGTATTTT. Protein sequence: CASSFLAGVFTQYF.